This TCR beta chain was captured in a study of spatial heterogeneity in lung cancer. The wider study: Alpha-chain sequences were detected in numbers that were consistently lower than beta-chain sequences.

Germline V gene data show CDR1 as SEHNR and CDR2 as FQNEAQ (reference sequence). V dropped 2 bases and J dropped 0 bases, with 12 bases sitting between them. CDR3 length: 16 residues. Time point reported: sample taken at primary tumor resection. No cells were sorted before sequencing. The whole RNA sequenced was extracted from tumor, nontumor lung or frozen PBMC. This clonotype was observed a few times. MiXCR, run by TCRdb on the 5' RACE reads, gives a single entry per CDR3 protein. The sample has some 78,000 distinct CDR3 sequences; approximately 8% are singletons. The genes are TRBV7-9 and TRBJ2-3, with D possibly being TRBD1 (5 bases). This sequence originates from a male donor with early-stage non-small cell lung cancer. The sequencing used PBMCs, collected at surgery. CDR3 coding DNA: TGTGCCAGCAGCTTATCCGACAGCTCTAGCACAGATACGCAGTATTTT. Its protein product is CASSLSDSSSTDTQYF.